This T cell receptor (beta chain) is drawn from a study of blood T cell repertoires in COVID-19. Study-level information: Nucleic acid was either cDNA or gDNA, and it came from T cells, B-cell-depleted T cells, or PBMCs.

How the authors handled the data: Counts of nucleated cells, estimated from reference gene primer amplification, were obtained. Here immunoSEQ multiplex PCR was the method, and the copy in TCRdb shows in-frame clones only, minus some. V, J and clone size derive from that table, while D and trimming were established from the DNA sequence. The sample shows fewer than 200,000 clones, around 79% of them seen only once. The CDR3 is 15 residues long. Germline CDR1 and CDR2: LGHDT and YNNKEL (reference sequence). Trimming pared 0 bases from V and 0 bases from J, leaving 6 bases between. Assignments of participants to cohorts depended upon their own reported clinical history.

This clonotype originated in a woman aged 65 to 85 in a cohort exposed to, infected with or recovered from COVID-19 (not recorded which). Specimen: PBMCs or T cells enriched from blood (not recorded which). The chain is built from TRBV3-1 (or the pseudogene TRBV3-2) and TRBJ1-3; unclear D gene. The CDR3 DNA sequence: TGTGCCAGCAGCCAAGATTACAACTCTGGAAACACCATATATTTT. The encoded protein is CASSQDYNSGNTIYF.